This T cell receptor beta chain was recorded in a study of molecular identifiers for immune sequencing clone quantification. Study at large: Replicates split RNA from approximately 22,000 or 94,000 naive CD8 cells five ways, and the researchers sequenced four portions.

TCRdb processed the PCR reads anew with MiXCR; each CDR3 protein has one entry. The table includes 85,000 to 100,000 distinct CDR3 sequences, 20% to 25% detected once. Study-wide findings and caveats: The study found clones above 20 RNA copies held over 98% of effector molecules and under 1% in naive cells.

The CDR3 is made up of 18 amino acids. Trimming took off 0 bases at V and 3 bases at J, with 18 bases between the two ends. In germline, CDR1 is SGHDN, CDR2 FVKESK. For naive CD8 T cells, sorting used the CD8+CD4-CCR7+CD45RA+ phenotype. As to this clonotype: Its antigen is unknown.

The clonotype comes from a human donor in good health. Some libraries in this study had Jurkat cell RNA spiked in. The rearrangement joins TRBV14 to TRBJ2-1; tentatively, D is TRBD1 (5 bases). The sample was naive CD8+ T cells from blood, with Jurkat cell RNA spiked in. The subset: FACS-sorted CD8+CD4-CCR7+CD45RA+ naive T cells. This chain's CDR3 is CASSQDSRQGFIYNEQFF. The CDR3 coding sequence is TGTGCCAGCAGCCAAGATAGTCGGCAGGGCTTTATCTACAATGAGCAGTTCTTC. Based on the CDR3 plus reference TRBV14 and TRBJ2-1, the full variable domain is EAGVTQFPSHSVIEKGQTVTLRCDPISGHDNLYWYRRVMGKEIKFLLHFVKESKQDESGMPNNRFLAERTGGTYSTLKVQPAELEDSGVYFCASSQDSRQGFIYNEQFFGPGTRLTVL.